The 15 T cell receptor beta chains below come from one sample, sequenced in a study of human T cells and chemical hapten exposure. TCRdb reanalysed the RACE reads using MiXCR and keeps one entry per CDR3 protein. Found here are 95,000 to 150,000 distinct CDR3 sequences, 10% to 12% of them singletons; the top ten hold approximately 2.5%. The time point is: patch test 3, about 24 weeks after DPC sensitization. Noted treatment: therapeutic diphenylcyclopropenone sensitization with weekly scalp DPC. Specimen: whole blood, collected in connection with sensitization to the hapten diphenylcyclopropenone (DPC). These receptors all come from a woman aged 45-65 years with alopecia areata. Some clones in this sample may be carry-over from other donors' samples.

In its sample, this clonotype was seen a few times. V gene TRBV30 combines with J gene TRBJ2-7; TRBD1 might be the D (5 bases). There are 13 residues in the CDR3. The germline V gene has CDR1 GTSNPN and CDR2 SVGIG (reference sequence). The V end lost 2 bases, the J end lost 2 bases, and 10 bases lay between the germline ends. The CDR3 DNA is TGTGCCTGGAGTATCAGGGATCCCTACGAGCAGTACTTC. Protein: CAWSIRDPYEQYF.

The table lists this clonotype with many counts. The rearrangement uses TRBV15 and TRBJ2-1; no clear D gene. Germline CDR1 and CDR2: LNHNV and YYDKDF (reference sequence). V was pared by 5 bases and J by 9 bases, with 14 bases between. The CDR3 has 13 amino acids. The CDR3 DNA reads as TGTGCCACCAGCTCTCAATGGGCTACTGAGCAGTTCTTC. Translation gives CATSSQWATEQFF.

This clonotype was detected ten times or more. The V call is TRBV12-3 or TRBV12-4, the J call TRBJ1-2, with a weak D call TRBD1 (5 bases). The CDR3 has 11 amino acids. The V end lost 5 bases, the J end lost 5 bases, and 6 bases lay between the germline ends. In DNA, the CDR3 is TGTGCCAGCAGTGACAGATATGGCTACACCTTC. Translated: CASSDRYGYTF.

The chain joins TRBV10-2 to TRBJ1-6, with D possibly TRBD1 on 6 matching bases. There are 15 residues in the CDR3. The germline gives CDR1 WSHSY, CDR2 SAAADI. V shed 3 bases and J shed 6 bases, with 12 bases lying between them. The CDR3 DNA reads as TGCGCCAGCAGTGAAGCACAGGGTAGTAATTCACCCCTCCACTTT. It is translated as CASSEAQGSNSPLHF.

CDR3 nucleotide sequence: TGCGCCAGCAGCTTGCTGACTAGCGGGGGCACAGATACGCAGTATTTT. The encoded protein is CASSLLTSGGTDTQYF. This rearrangement joins TRBV5-1 to TRBJ2-3; 11 bases line up with TRBD2. V was pared by 1 base and J by 1 base, with 2 bases of the junction left unmatched. CDR3 length equals 16 residues. Germline lookup yields CDR1 SGHRS and CDR2 YFSETQ.

In its sample, this clonotype was seen many times. J is TRBJ2-3 and V is TRBV4-3; perhaps TRBD2 as D (5 bases). V was cut by 0 bases and J by 1 base, with 11 bases left in between. The CDR3 extends over 16 amino acids. Per the germline V gene, CDR1 is LGHNA and CDR2 is YSLEER. The CDR3 protein is CASSQDAGLGTDTQYF. In DNA form, the CDR3 reads TGCGCCAGCAGCCAAGACGCGGGTCTGGGCACAGATACGCAGTATTTT.

This clonotype was found a few times. The chain employs TRBV30 and TRBJ2-1; 7 bases align to TRBD1. V was clipped by 1 base and J by 7 bases; unmatched bases: 19. The CDR3 contains 18 residues. The V gene's germline CDR1 is GTSNPN and CDR2 SVGIG (reference sequence). CDR3 sequence: CAWSAPPGQDHGENEQFF. The CDR3 DNA reads TGTGCCTGGAGTGCGCCCCCAGGACAGGACCATGGGGAGAATGAGCAGTTCTTC.

This clonotype was counted ten times or more. The genes are TRBV12-3 or TRBV12-4 and TRBJ2-4; unclear D gene. CDR3 size: 14 residues. V was cut by 5 bases and J by 6 bases, with 14 bases left in between. The CDR3: CASSDRKVRNIQYF. The CDR3 DNA sequence: TGTGCCAGCAGTGATCGTAAAGTCCGAAACATTCAGTACTTC.

The chain is built from TRBV12-3 or TRBV12-4 and TRBJ1-1; no clear D. The CDR3 runs to 14 residues. The germline V and J ends were trimmed by 3 bases and 3 bases, with 11 bases remaining between them. The CDR3 DNA is TGTGCCAGCAGTTTCCCGGGTCCGGACACTGAAGCTTTCTTT. Amino acids: CASSFPGPDTEAFF.

In regard to this clonotype: Since a much larger clone is just one base distant, this may be a read error. The chain carries TRBV13 and TRBJ2-3; a weak D match, TRBD2 (6 bases). This CDR3 comprises 16 residues. The germline V gene has CDR1 PRHDT and CDR2 FYEKMQ (reference sequence). The CDR3 DNA reads as TGTGCCAGCAGCTTAAGGGGTAGCGGCAGCACAGATACGCGGTATTTT. Amino acid sequence: CASSLRGSGSTDTRYF.

This clonotype was observed many times. The V gene is TRBV9, the J gene TRBJ2-2; tentatively, D is TRBD2 (6 bases). Germline CDR1 SGDLS, CDR2 YYNGEE. This CDR3 is 14 amino acids long. Trimming cost V 0 bases and J 11 bases, with 14 bases left between them. CDR3 nucleotides: TGTGCCAGCAGCGTAGTCGTGGGGGGTCAAGAGCTGTTTTTT. Amino acid sequence: CASSVVVGGQELFF.

This clonotype was recorded a few times. This rearrangement joins TRBV2 to TRBJ2-5, with 9 bases identical to TRBD2. CDR1 is SNHLY and CDR2 is FYNNEI in the germline V gene. The CDR3 spans 14 residues. J was trimmed by 5 bases and V by 3 bases; bases with no gene match: 4. CDR3 sequence reads: CASSDGGGAETQYF. CDR3 nucleotides: TGTGCCAGCAGTGACGGCGGGGGGGCCGAGACCCAGTACTTC.

Only a few counts were recorded for this clonotype. The V gene is TRBV29-1, the J gene TRBJ2-1; D is ambiguous. This CDR3 comprises 11 residues. CDR1 SQVTM and CDR2 ANQGSEA come from the germline V gene. V was cut by 6 bases and J by 4 bases, with 7 bases left in between. DNA of the CDR3: TGCAGCGTCACCCCGTACAATGAGCAGTTCTTC. This translates into CSVTPYNEQFF.

V gene TRBV10-3 combines with J gene TRBJ1-3, with a tentative D call TRBD1 (5 bases). The ends were cut back, 6 bases at V and 4 bases at J, with 13 bases in the middle. The CDR3 has 14 residues. Germline values: CDR1 ENHRY, CDR2 SYGVKD. In DNA form, the CDR3 reads TGTGCCATCAGCTTACAGGACCGCGGAAACACCATATATTTT. Translation: CAISLQDRGNTIYF.

This clonotype showed up just a few times. The rearrangement joins TRBV28 to TRBJ2-2; TRBD1 aligns across 8 bases. Germline assignment: CDR1 MDHEN and CDR2 SYDVKM. With 3 bases clipped from V and 6 bases from J, the junction kept 6 bases outside the gene matches. This CDR3 is built from 15 residues. CDR3 amino acids: CASSFGQGNAGELFF. The DNA for the CDR3 is TGTGCCAGCAGTTTCGGACAGGGAAATGCCGGGGAGCTGTTTTTT.